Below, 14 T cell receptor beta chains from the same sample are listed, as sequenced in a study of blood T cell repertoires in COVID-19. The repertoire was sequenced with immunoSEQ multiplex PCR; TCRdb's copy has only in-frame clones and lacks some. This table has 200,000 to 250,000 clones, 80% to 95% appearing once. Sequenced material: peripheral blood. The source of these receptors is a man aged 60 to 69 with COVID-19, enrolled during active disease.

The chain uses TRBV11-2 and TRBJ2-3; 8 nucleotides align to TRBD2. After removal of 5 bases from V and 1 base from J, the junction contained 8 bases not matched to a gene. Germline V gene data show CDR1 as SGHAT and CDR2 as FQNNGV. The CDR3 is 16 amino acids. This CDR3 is CASSPFLLAGTDTQYF. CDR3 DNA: TGTGCCAGCAGCCCCTTCCTACTAGCGGGCACAGATACGCAGTATTTT.

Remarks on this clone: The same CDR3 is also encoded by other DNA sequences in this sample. The CDR3 region has the DNA TGCGCCAGCAGGCCCCCGGGACAGATGAACACTGAAGCTTTCTTT. It codes for CASRPPGQMNTEAFF. This rearrangement joins TRBV4-1 to TRBJ1-1; 7 bases fit TRBD1. Germline assignment: CDR1 MGHRA and CDR2 YSYEKL. The J segment lost 0 bases and the V segment lost 6 bases, leaving 7 bases of the junction unmatched. The CDR3 totals 15 residues.

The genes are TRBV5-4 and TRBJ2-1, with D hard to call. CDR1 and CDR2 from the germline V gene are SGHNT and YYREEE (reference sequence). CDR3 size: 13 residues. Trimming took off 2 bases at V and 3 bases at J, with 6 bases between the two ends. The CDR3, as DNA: TGTGCCAGCAGCTTAGCGCGCTACAATGAGCAGTTCTTC. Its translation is CASSLARYNEQFF.

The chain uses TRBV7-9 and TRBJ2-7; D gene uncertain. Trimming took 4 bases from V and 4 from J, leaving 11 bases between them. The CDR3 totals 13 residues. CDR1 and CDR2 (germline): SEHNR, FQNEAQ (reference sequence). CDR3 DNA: TGTGCCAGCAGCTCAGGTTCTGGGTACGAGCAGTACTTC. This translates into CASSSGSGYEQYF.

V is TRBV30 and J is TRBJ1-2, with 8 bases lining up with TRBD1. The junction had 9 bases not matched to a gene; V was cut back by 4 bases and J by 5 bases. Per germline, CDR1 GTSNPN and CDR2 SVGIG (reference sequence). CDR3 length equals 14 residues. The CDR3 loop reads CAWKSQGDWYGYTF. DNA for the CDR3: TGTGCCTGGAAATCACAGGGGGATTGGTATGGCTACACCTTC.

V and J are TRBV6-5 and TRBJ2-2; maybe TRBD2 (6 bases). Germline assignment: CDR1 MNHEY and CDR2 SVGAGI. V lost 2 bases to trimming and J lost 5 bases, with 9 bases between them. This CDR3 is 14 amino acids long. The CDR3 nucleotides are TGTGCCAGCAGTTACGTCGCGGGGACCGGGGAGCTGTTTTTT. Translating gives CASSYVAGTGELFF.

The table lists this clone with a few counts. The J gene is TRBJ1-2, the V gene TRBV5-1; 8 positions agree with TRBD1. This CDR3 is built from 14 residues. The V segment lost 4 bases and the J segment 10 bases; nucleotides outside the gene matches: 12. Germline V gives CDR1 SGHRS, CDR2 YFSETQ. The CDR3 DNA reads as TGCGCCAGCAGCCTCGGACAGGGAGGAAAGTACTACACCTTC. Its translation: CASSLGQGGKYYTF.

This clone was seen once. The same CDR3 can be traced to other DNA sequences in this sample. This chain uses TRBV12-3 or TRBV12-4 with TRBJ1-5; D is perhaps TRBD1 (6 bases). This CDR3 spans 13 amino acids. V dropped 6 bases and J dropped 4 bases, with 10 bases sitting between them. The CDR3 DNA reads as TGTGCCAGCAGCGGACAGACTAATCAGCCCCAGCATTTT. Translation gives CASSGQTNQPQHF.

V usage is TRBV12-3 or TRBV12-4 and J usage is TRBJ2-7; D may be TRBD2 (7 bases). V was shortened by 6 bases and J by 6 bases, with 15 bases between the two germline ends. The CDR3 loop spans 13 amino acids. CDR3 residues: CASSLLRGAEQYF. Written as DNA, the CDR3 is TGTGCCAGCAGCTTACTCCGGGGGGCCGAGCAGTACTTC.

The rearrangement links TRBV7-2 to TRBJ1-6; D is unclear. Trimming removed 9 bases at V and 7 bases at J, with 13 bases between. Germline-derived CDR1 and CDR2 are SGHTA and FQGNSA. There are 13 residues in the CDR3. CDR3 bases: TGTGCCAGTAAACACCGAAGAAATTCACCCCTCCACTTT. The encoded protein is CASKHRRNSPLHF. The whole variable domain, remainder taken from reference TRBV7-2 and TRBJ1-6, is GAGVSQSPSNKVTEKGKDVELRCDPISGHTALYWYRQSLGQGLEFLIYFQGNSAPDKSGLPSDRFSAERTGGSVSTLTIQRTQQEDSAVYLCASKHRRNSPLHFGNGTRLTVT.

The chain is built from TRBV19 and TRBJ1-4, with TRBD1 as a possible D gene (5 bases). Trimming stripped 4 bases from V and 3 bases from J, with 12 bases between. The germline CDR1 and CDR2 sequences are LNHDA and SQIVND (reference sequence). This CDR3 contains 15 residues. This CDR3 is CASSRGDGSNEKLFF. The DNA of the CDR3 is TGTGCCAGTAGTAGGGGGGACGGGTCTAATGAAAAACTGTTTTTT.

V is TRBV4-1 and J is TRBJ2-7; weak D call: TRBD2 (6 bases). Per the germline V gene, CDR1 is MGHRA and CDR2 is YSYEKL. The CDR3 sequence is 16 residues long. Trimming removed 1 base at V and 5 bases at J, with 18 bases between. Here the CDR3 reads CASSQVVGGNPHEQYF. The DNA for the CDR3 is TGCGCCAGCAGCCAAGTGGTGGGAGGAAATCCCCACGAGCAGTACTTC.

CDR3 amino acids: CASSQGQGLYEQYF. The CDR3 DNA follows: TGTGCCAGCAGCCAAGGACAGGGCCTCTACGAGCAGTACTTC. The chain carries TRBV7-9 and TRBJ2-7; 8 nucleotides agree with TRBD1. Germline V gene sequence: CDR1 SEHNR, CDR2 FQNEAQ (reference sequence). V lost 5 bases and J lost 3; bases outside the gene matches: 6. This CDR3 region has 14 residues. The full variable domain, with the rest looked up from reference TRBV7-9 and TRBJ2-7, is DTGVSQNPRHKITKRGQNVTFRCDPISEHNRLYWYRQTLGQGPEFLTYFQNEAQLEKSRLLSDRFSAERPKGSFSTLEIQRTEQGDSAMYLCASSQGQGLYEQYFGPGTRLTVT.

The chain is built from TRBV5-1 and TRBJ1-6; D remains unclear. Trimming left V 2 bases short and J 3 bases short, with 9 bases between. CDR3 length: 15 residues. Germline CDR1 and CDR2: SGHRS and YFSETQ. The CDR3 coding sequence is TGCGCCAGCAGCTTAGTCACAGACTATAATTCACCCCTCCACTTT. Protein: CASSLVTDYNSPLHF.